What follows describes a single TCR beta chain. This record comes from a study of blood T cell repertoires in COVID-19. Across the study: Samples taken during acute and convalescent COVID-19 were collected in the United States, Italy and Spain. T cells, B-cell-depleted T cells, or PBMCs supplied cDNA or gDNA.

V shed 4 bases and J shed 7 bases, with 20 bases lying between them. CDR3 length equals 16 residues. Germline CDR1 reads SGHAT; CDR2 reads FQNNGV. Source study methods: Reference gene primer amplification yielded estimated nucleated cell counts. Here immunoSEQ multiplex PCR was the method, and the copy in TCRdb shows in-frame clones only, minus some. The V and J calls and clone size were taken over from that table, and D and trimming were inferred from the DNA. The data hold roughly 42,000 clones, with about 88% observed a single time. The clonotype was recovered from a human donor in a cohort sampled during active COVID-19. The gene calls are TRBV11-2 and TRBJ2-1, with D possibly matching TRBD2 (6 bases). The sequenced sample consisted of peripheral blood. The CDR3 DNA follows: TGTGCCAGCAGCTCCCCCTGGGGACTCGGGGGAAATGAGCAGTTCTTC. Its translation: CASSSPWGLGGNEQFF.